The clone carrying this TCR beta chain was detected ten times or more. This specimen belongs to a study of neurological immune-mediated disorders. Template-switch 5'RACE cDNA synthesis added a 10-nucleotide unique molecular identifier. The output of every sequencing run exceeded 170 million TCR-beta sequences, derived from 15-18 subjects. TCRdb re-called the 5' RACE reads with MiXCR, one entry per CDR3 protein. The sample holds fewer than 30,000 distinct CDR3 sequences; about 12% are singletons and the top ten take under 15%. The sequence was collected from a woman aged 55-75 years with HTLV-1-associated myelopathy (HAM/TSP). Source material: PBMCs.

This CDR3 reads CAISELQGSGYTF. In DNA, the CDR3 is TGTGCCATCAGTGAGTTACAGGGGAGCGGCTACACCTTC. The J gene is TRBJ1-2, the V gene TRBV10-3, with 7 bases lining up with TRBD1. V dropped 1 base and J dropped 8; count of bases not matched to a gene: 4. The CDR3 has 13 residues. Germline V gene data show CDR1 as ENHRY and CDR2 as SYGVKD.